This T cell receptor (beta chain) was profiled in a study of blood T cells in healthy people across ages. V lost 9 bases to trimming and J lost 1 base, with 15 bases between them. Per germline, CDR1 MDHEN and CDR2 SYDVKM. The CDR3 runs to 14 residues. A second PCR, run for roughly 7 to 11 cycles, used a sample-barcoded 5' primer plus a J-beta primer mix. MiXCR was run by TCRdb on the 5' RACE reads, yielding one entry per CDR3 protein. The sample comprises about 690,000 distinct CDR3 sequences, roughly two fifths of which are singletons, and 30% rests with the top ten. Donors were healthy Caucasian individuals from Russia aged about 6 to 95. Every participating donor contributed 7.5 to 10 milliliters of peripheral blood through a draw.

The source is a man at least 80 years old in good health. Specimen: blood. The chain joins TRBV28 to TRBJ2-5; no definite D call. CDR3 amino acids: CASLRSPVQETQYF. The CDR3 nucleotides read TGTGCCAGTCTCCGCTCTCCGGTCCAAGAGACCCAGTACTTC.